A selection of T cell receptor beta chains follows, all from one sample in a study of graft-versus-host responses after intestinal transplantation. Sequenced by immunoSEQ multiplex PCR; TCRdb stores in-frame clones only, minus some. The sample has 77,000 or so clones, about 94% seen once; the top ten hold over 0.45%. What these receptors recognize is not known. The starting material was unstimulated CD8+ T cells sorted from spleen or lymph node cells, obtained before intestinal transplant. The receptors were gathered from a human donor who received an intestinal transplant. Both conserved end residues are trimmed from each CDR3.

V gene: TRBV2
J gene: TRBJ1-1
CDR3 length: 11
CDR3 protein: AIEDRANTEAF

V gene: TRBV2
J gene: TRBJ2-1
CDR3 length: 14
CDR3 protein: ASRGLAVHRGDEQF

V gene: TRBV19
J gene: TRBJ1-1
CDR3 length: 13
CDR3 protein: ASTPRQEMNTEAF

V gene: TRBV19
J gene: TRBJ1-1
CDR3 length: 13
CDR3 protein: ASSIRGQLHTEAF

V gene: TRBV25-1
J gene: TRBJ2-1
CDR3 length: 15
CDR3 protein: ASSESYRDPPYNEQF

V gene: TRBV29-1
J gene: TRBJ2-2
CDR3 length: 9
CDR3 protein: SVAYTGELF

V gene: TRBV15
J gene: TRBJ2-1
CDR3 length: 13
CDR3 protein: ATSIPDSSYNEQF

V gene: TRBV19
J gene: TRBJ1-5
CDR3 length: 15
CDR3 protein: ASSIWRQGFYDQPQH

V gene: TRBV7-9
J gene: TRBJ1-3
CDR3 length: 14
CDR3 protein: ASSLPQGGDGNTIY

V gene: TRBV10-2
J gene: TRBJ2-7
CDR3 length: 12
CDR3 protein: ASSEGGEGYEQY

V gene: TRBV27
J gene: TRBJ2-3
CDR3 length: 11
CDR3 protein: ATFSTTEGTQY

V gene: TRBV7-2
J gene: TRBJ1-4
CDR3 length: 13
CDR3 protein: ASSPFGSRDEKLF

V gene: TRBV5-6
J gene: TRBJ2-1
CDR3 length: 13
CDR3 protein: ASSLATSGNNEQF

V gene: TRBV4-2
J gene: TRBJ2-7
CDR3 length: 18
CDR3 protein: ASSQVGRWFPAPQSYEQY

V gene: TRBV19
J gene: TRBJ2-1
CDR3 length: 11
CDR3 protein: ASSMVSYNEQL

V gene: TRBV5-1
J gene: TRBJ2-7
CDR3 length: 17
CDR3 protein: ASSTVPGLAKISSYEQY

V gene: TRBV19
J gene: TRBJ2-3
CDR3 length: 11
CDR3 protein: ASIGITTDTQY